The 32 T cell receptor beta chains given below trace back to one sample, sequenced in a study of blood T cells in healthy people across ages. It was with a sample-barcoded 5' primer and a J-beta primer mix that a second PCR of roughly 7 to 12 cycles was run. TCRdb analysed the 5' RACE reads with MiXCR anew, one entry per CDR3 protein. The sample has about 1.5 million distinct CDR3 sequences, approximately 42% seen once; the top ten hold 6.5% to 10%. The sample was blood. The receptor source for this set is a woman aged 18-35 years in good health.

The chain joins TRBV12-3 or TRBV12-4 to TRBJ2-7; 7 bases match TRBD1. The V gene end was trimmed by 1 base and the J gene end by 3 bases; junction bases not matched to a gene: 12. The CDR3 runs to 17 residues. This chain's CDR3 is CASSLETDRVHGYEQYF. The CDR3 bases are TGTGCCAGCAGTTTAGAGACCGACAGGGTGCACGGCTACGAGCAGTACTTC.

The chain recombines TRBV5-1 with TRBJ2-5; D is perhaps TRBD2 (5 bases). Germline V gives CDR1 SGHRS, CDR2 YFSETQ. Trimming took 1 base from V and 4 from J, leaving 17 bases between them. The CDR3 is made up of 16 amino acids. The CDR3 protein is CASSLNLGGRRETQYF. In nucleotides, the CDR3 is TGCGCCAGCAGCTTGAATCTCGGAGGCAGACGAGAGACCCAGTACTTC.

The chain has TRBV4-1 and TRBJ2-1, with TRBD2 identical over 7 bases. This CDR3 region has 16 residues. Trimming took 4 bases from V and 3 from J; bases not matched to a gene: 9. Germline V gene data show CDR1 as MGHRA and CDR2 as YSYEKL. Here the CDR3 reads CASSPFTGGSYNEQFF. For the CDR3, the DNA is TGCGCCAGCAGCCCCTTTACGGGGGGAAGCTACAATGAGCAGTTCTTC.

On this clonotype: This could be a read error, since a much larger clone is one nucleotide away. The chain links TRBV6-1 to TRBJ1-3; D not certain. The CDR3 extends over 15 amino acids. The germline CDR1 and CDR2 sequences are MNHNS and SASEGT. This CDR3 is CASSELGVQGTTIYF. CDR3 nucleotide sequence: TGTGCCAGCAGTGAACTTGGGGTTCAAGGAACCACCATATATTTT.

The rearrangement joins TRBV9 to TRBJ1-2; D not resolved. Germline V lookup: CDR1 SGDLS, CDR2 YYNGEE. This CDR3 has 14 amino acids. V shed 6 bases and J shed 6 bases, with 18 bases lying between them. CDR3 bases: TGTGCCAGCACCGGCCACCCCGTCTGGGATGGCTACACCTTC. Translation: CASTGHPVWDGYTF.

This chain uses TRBV9 with TRBJ2-7; no clear D gene. Germline V gene sequence: CDR1 SGDLS, CDR2 YYNGEE. Trimming left V 0 bases short and J 3 bases short, with 10 bases between. The CDR3 covers 14 residues. The CDR3 region is CASSVAPGHYEQYF. The DNA of the CDR3 is TGTGCCAGCAGCGTAGCCCCAGGCCACTACGAGCAGTACTTC.

The chain carries TRBV9 and TRBJ1-6; 7 nucleotides align to TRBD1. The germline CDR1 and CDR2 sequences are SGDLS and YYNGEE. The CDR3 length is 18 residues. V lost 3 bases to trimming and J lost 1 base; unmatched junction nucleotides: 10. CDR3 DNA sequence: TGTGCCAGCAGCGCTGACAGGGTCGCAGAGTCCTATAATTCACCCCTCCACTTT. Translated: CASSADRVAESYNSPLHF.

This chain uses TRBV20-1 with TRBJ2-3; D is unresolved. Trimming took 1 base from V and 0 from J, leaving 11 bases between them. This CDR3 is 15 amino acids long. The germline gives CDR1 DFQATT, CDR2 SNEGSKA (reference sequence). CDR3 bases: TGCAGTGCTAGAGGTATTATGACTAGCACAGATACGCAGTATTTT. It is translated as CSARGIMTSTDTQYF.

This clonotype has just a few counts. The rearrangement links TRBV12-3 or TRBV12-4 to TRBJ1-2; D possibly corresponds to TRBD1 (5 bases). This CDR3 contains 15 residues. The V end lost 3 bases, the J end lost 4 bases, and 15 bases lay between the germline ends. Written as DNA, the CDR3 is TGTGCCAGCAGTTTTCAGGCAGGGTTGGTCTATGGCTACACCTTC. Translated: CASSFQAGLVYGYTF.

The rearrangement joins TRBV6-5 to TRBJ1-2; 9 nucleotides line up with TRBD1. The CDR3 has 14 residues. CDR1 is MNHEY and CDR2 is SVGAGI in the germline V gene. With 6 bases clipped from V and 9 bases from J, the junction kept 11 bases outside the gene matches. As DNA, the CDR3 is TGTGCCAGCAGCAACGGGGGGACAGGGCCTCGCTACACCTTC. Translated, it gives CASSNGGTGPRYTF.

V and J are TRBV15 and TRBJ2-5, with a weak D call TRBD2 (5 bases). Per germline, CDR1 LNHNV and CDR2 YYDKDF (reference sequence). This CDR3 is 14 amino acids long. The V and J ends lost 5 bases and 11 bases respectively, with 21 bases between them. The CDR3 sequence is CATSGERDYNEQYF. DNA of the CDR3: TGTGCCACCAGCGGCGAGCGAGACTACAATGAGCAGTACTTC.

V and J are TRBV25-1 and TRBJ1-1, with 7 nucleotides matching TRBD1. V lost 4 bases to trimming and J lost 10 bases; unmatched junction nucleotides: 6. This CDR3 has 12 amino acids. From germline, CDR1 is MGHDK and CDR2 SYGVNS. CDR3 DNA sequence: TGTGCCAGCAGTGGGCAAACAGGGGTAGCTTTCTTT. The encoded protein is CASSGQTGVAFF.

The J gene is TRBJ2-1, the V gene TRBV20-1; a weak D match, TRBD2 (6 bases). V was cut by 3 bases and J by 2 bases, with 14 bases left in between. Germline lookup yields CDR1 DFQATT and CDR2 SNEGSKA (reference sequence). CDR3 length: 15 amino acids. The DNA for the CDR3 is TGCAGTGCTAGGCAGGCGGGACGTACCTACAATGAGCAGTTCTTC. It is translated as CSARQAGRTYNEQFF.

This sequence joins TRBV20-1 and TRBJ2-5, with 11 bases matching TRBD2. This CDR3 is built from 16 residues. CDR1 DFQATT and CDR2 SNEGSKA come from the germline V gene (reference sequence). J lost 2 bases, V lost 2 bases, and 7 bases had no gene match. The CDR3 coding sequence is TGCAGTGCTAGACCTAGCGGGGGGTCTTCACAAGAGACCCAGTACTTC. Amino acid sequence: CSARPSGGSSQETQYF.

The rearrangement joins TRBV20-1 to TRBJ2-7, with TRBD2 matching 11 bases. Trimming took 6 bases from V and 2 from J; bases not matched to a gene: 9. CDR1 and CDR2 from the germline V gene are DFQATT and SNEGSKA (reference sequence). The CDR3 is made up of 15 amino acids. This CDR3 reads CSALKTSGRPYEQYF. The CDR3 DNA reads as TGCAGTGCCCTGAAAACTAGCGGGAGACCCTACGAGCAGTACTTC.

The gene calls are TRBV12-3 or TRBV12-4 and TRBJ1-1; D is uncertain. The CDR3 consists of 14 residues. With 2 bases removed from V and 1 base from J, the gap between germline ends came to 8 bases. The CDR3 region is CASSLTGKNTEAFF. The CDR3 DNA follows: TGTGCCAGCAGTTTAACGGGCAAGAACACTGAAGCTTTCTTT.

This clonotype was counted between two and nine times. CDR3 protein: CASSRTGDSSYNEQFF. The DNA for the CDR3 is TGCGCCAGCTCCCGGACAGGGGATAGCTCCTACAATGAGCAGTTCTTC. The chain combines TRBV5-1 with TRBJ2-1, with TRBD1 matching 9 bases. Germline trimming cut 7 bases from V and 0 bases from J; bases unmatched to any gene: 8. The CDR3 covers 16 residues. Germline V lookup: CDR1 SGHRS, CDR2 YFSETQ.

This clonotype was counted between two and nine times. CDR3 sequence: CASSLPFATYNEQFF. For the CDR3, the DNA is TGTGCCAGCAGTTTACCGTTTGCTACCTACAATGAGCAGTTCTTC. The chain combines TRBV12-3 or TRBV12-4 with TRBJ2-1; no clear D. Between the trimmed V and J ends, which lost 2 bases and 2 bases, there was a span of 10 bases. CDR3 length equals 15 residues.

The rearrangement uses TRBV27 and TRBJ1-2; D is unclear. Per germline, CDR1 MNHEY and CDR2 SMNVEV (reference sequence). V shed 2 bases and J shed 4 bases, with 8 bases lying between them. CDR3 length: 13 residues. CDR3 DNA: TGTGCCAGCAGTTTAGTCGCAGGCTATGGCTACACCTTC. This gives the protein CASSLVAGYGYTF.

The chain has TRBV6-1 and TRBJ2-7; D not resolved. V was shortened by 10 bases and J by 4 bases, with 14 bases between the two germline ends. The CDR3 is 12 amino acids. Germline V lookup: CDR1 MNHNS, CDR2 SASEGT. CDR3 sequence reads: CATSSMGYEQYF. The CDR3 DNA sequence: TGTGCCACCTCATCCATGGGTTACGAGCAGTACTTC.

This clonotype was observed a handful of times. The rearrangement uses TRBV10-3 and TRBJ2-1; TRBD1 or TRBD2 may be the D gene (5 bases each). Germline assignment: CDR1 ENHRY and CDR2 SYGVKD. The CDR3 sequence is 13 residues long. V lost 8 bases to trimming and J lost 0 bases, with 8 bases between them. CDR3 residues: CAIEGSSYNEQFF. CDR3 coding DNA: TGTGCCATCGAGGGGAGCTCCTACAATGAGCAGTTCTTC.

This clonotype came up a few times. V gene TRBV4-1 combines with J gene TRBJ1-4, with no clear D. The CDR3 is 19 amino acids. Germline CDR1 reads MGHRA; CDR2 reads YSYEKL. V was clipped by 1 base and J by 0 bases, with 18 bases between them. The CDR3 here is CASSQGGKTYPATNEKLFF. CDR3 bases: TGCGCCAGCAGCCAAGGCGGGAAGACTTACCCTGCAACTAATGAAAAACTGTTTTTT.

The J gene is TRBJ1-2, the V gene TRBV15; D not resolved. CDR1 LNHNV and CDR2 YYDKDF come from the germline V gene (reference sequence). The V end was cut by 2 bases, the J end by 7 bases, with 17 bases between. The CDR3 covers 15 residues. The CDR3 region is CATSRPPDDTVGYTF. For the CDR3, the DNA is TGTGCCACCAGCAGACCTCCTGATGACACGGTTGGCTACACCTTC.

The sample holds a few counts of this clonotype. The chain joins TRBV6-2 or TRBV6-3 to TRBJ2-1; 7 bases map to TRBD1. The J call may not be correct, given that the DNA end is closer to TRBJ2-7. This CDR3 contains 13 residues. CDR1 is MNHEY, CDR2 SVGEGT, per germline. CDR3: CATKRGPYNEQYF. The CDR3 DNA is TGTGCCACGAAGAGGGGGCCCTACAATGAGCAGTACTTC.

This chain links TRBV20-1 with TRBJ2-7; TRBD2 matches 11 bases. CDR3 length: 15 amino acids. Germline loops: CDR1 DFQATT, CDR2 SNEGSKA (reference sequence). After removal of 5 bases from V and 7 bases from J, the junction contained 13 bases not matched to a gene. CDR3: CSAESLAGGPSEQYF. The CDR3 region has the DNA TGCAGTGCTGAGTCTCTAGCGGGGGGCCCCTCAGAGCAGTACTTC.

This clonotype was seen once. A much bigger clone sits one base away, suggesting this may be a read error. This rearrangement joins TRBV12-3 or TRBV12-4 to TRBJ2-5; TRBD1 matches at 7 bases. This CDR3 is built from 17 residues. The CDR3 coding sequence is TGTGCCAGCAGTCCTCGGGACAGCACCTTTAGGGAAGAGACCCGGTACTTC. This gives the protein CASSPRDSTFREETRYF.

The chain has TRBV12-3 or TRBV12-4 and TRBJ2-1, with D perhaps matching TRBD2 (6 bases). V was pared by 8 bases and J by 2 bases, with 25 bases between. This CDR3 comprises 18 residues. The CDR3 DNA is TGTGCCAGCGCCGCCGGTAGCGGACTCTTATCTCCCTACAATGAGCAGTTCTTC. Its translation: CASAAGSGLLSPYNEQFF.

The chain links TRBV7-9 to TRBJ2-7; 8 positions agree with TRBD2. In germline, CDR1 is SEHNR, CDR2 FQNEAQ (reference sequence). The CDR3 spans 12 residues. Unmatched junction bases numbered 4, after V lost 0 bases and J lost 12 bases. The CDR3 protein is CASSLAQGLGYF. The CDR3 nucleotides are TGTGCCAGCAGCTTAGCGCAGGGACTAGGGTACTTC.

The chain combines TRBV4-1 with TRBJ1-4, with D tentatively TRBD1 (5 bases). V dropped 0 bases and J dropped 5 bases, with 10 bases sitting between them. CDR1 and CDR2 from the germline V gene are MGHRA and YSYEKL. The CDR3 contains 15 residues. CDR3 loop: CASSQDGTGNEKLFF. CDR3 DNA sequence: TGCGCCAGCAGCCAAGATGGGACGGGGAATGAAAAACTGTTTTTT.

Worth noting for this clonotype: Its ends do not fully match the called genes, so a read error is possible. The rearrangement joins TRBV10-2 to TRBJ2-3; a weak D match, TRBD1 (5 bases). The CDR3 has 13 residues. Germline assignment: CDR1 WSHSY and CDR2 SAAADI. CDR3 sequence (DNA): TGCGCCAGCAGTGAAATCCACACAGGTACGCAGTATTTT. It yields the protein CASSEIHTGTQYF.

The chain employs TRBV6-5 and TRBJ1-6, with D tentatively TRBD1 (5 bases). The CDR3 length is 16 residues. The germline V and J ends were trimmed by 2 bases and 2 bases, with 10 bases remaining between them. CDR1 MNHEY and CDR2 SVGAGI come from the germline V gene. Here the CDR3 DNA reads TGTGCCAGCAGTTACGATCCCAGGGCCTATAATTCACCCCTCCACTTT. Protein product: CASSYDPRAYNSPLHF.

This clonotype has more than one count but fewer than ten. J is TRBJ1-2 and V is TRBV12-3 or TRBV12-4, with D hard to call. Between the trimmed V and J ends, which lost 8 bases and 7 bases, there was a span of 11 bases. The CDR3 runs to 11 residues. CDR3: CASGEAFGYTF. The DNA of the CDR3 is TGTGCCAGCGGGGAGGCCTTTGGCTACACCTTC.